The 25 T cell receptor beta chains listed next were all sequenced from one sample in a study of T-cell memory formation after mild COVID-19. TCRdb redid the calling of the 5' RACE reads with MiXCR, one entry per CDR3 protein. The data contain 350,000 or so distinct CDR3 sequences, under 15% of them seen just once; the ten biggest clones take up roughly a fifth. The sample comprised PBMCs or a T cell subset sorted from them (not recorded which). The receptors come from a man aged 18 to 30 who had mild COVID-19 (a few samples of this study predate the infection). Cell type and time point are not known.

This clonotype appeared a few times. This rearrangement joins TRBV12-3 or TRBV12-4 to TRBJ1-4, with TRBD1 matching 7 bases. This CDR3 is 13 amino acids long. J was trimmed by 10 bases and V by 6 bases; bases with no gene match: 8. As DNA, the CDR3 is TGTGCCAGCAGCACAGGGGTGATGGCAAAACTGTTTTTT. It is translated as CASSTGVMAKLFF.

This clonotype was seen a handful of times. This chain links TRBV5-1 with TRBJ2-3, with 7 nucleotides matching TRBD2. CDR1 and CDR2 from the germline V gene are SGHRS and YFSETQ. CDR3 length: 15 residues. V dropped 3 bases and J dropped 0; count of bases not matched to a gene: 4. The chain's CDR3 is CASSSGLSSTDTQYF. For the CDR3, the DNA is TGCGCCAGCAGCTCGGGACTATCGAGCACAGATACGCAGTATTTT.

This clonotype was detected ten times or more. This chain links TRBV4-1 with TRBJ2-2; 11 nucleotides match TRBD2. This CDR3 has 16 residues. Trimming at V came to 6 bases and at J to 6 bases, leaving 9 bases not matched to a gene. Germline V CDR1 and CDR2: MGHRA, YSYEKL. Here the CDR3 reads CASRPPGLAAAGELFF. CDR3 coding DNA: TGCGCCAGCAGACCCCCGGGACTAGCGGCCGCCGGGGAGCTGTTTTTT.

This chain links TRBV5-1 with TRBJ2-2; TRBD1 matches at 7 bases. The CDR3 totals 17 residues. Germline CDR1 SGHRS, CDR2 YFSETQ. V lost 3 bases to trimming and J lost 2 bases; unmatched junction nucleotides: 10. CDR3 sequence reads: CASSSRGRDRNTGELFF. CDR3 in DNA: TGCGCCAGCAGCTCACGCGGCCGGGACAGAAACACCGGGGAGCTGTTTTTT.

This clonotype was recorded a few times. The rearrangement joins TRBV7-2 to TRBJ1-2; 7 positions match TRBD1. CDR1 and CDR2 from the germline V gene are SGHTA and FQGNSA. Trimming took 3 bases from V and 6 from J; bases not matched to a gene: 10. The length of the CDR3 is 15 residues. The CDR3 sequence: CASSFPPLQGHGYTF. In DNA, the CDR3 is TGTGCCAGCAGCTTCCCGCCCTTACAGGGGCATGGCTACACCTTC.

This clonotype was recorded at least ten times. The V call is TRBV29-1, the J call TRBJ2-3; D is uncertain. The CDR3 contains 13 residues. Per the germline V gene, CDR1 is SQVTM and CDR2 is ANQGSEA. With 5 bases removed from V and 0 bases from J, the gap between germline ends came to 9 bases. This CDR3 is CSVRLLSTDTQYF. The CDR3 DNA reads TGCAGCGTTAGATTGCTCAGCACAGATACGCAGTATTTT.

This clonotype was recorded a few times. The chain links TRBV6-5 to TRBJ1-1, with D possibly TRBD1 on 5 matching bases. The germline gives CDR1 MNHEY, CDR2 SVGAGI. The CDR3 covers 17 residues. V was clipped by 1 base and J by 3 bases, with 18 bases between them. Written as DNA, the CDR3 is TGTGCCAGCAGTTACTGGTCCGGGACTCTGGGCGACACTGAAGCTTTCTTT. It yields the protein CASSYWSGTLGDTEAFF.

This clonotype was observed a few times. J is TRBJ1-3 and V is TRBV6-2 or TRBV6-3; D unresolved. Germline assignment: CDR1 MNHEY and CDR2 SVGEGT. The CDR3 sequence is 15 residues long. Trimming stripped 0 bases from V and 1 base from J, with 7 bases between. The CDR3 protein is CASSYSMASGNTIYF. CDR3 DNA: TGTGCCAGCAGTTACTCGATGGCGTCTGGAAACACCATATATTTT.

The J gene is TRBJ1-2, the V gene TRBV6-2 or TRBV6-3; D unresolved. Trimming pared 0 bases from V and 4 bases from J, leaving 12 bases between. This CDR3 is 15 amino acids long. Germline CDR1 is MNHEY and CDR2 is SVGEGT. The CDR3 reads CASSYSRMGAYGYTF. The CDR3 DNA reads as TGTGCCAGCAGTTACTCCCGGATGGGTGCCTATGGCTACACCTTC.

The CDR3 spells CASTLRGEQFF. The CDR3 DNA sequence: TGTGCCAGCACCCTGCGGGGGGAGCAGTTCTTC. The chain couples TRBV7-9 to TRBJ2-1; 7 bases line up with TRBD2. The CDR3 has 11 amino acids. Germline V lookup: CDR1 SEHNR, CDR2 FQNEAQ (reference sequence). V lost 7 bases, J lost 10 bases, and 4 bases stayed unmatched.

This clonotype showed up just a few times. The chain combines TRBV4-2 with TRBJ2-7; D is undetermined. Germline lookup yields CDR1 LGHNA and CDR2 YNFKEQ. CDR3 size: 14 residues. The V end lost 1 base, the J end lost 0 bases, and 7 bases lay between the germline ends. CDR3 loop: CASSQVEYSYEQYF. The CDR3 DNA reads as TGTGCCAGCAGCCAAGTGGAGTACTCCTACGAGCAGTACTTC.

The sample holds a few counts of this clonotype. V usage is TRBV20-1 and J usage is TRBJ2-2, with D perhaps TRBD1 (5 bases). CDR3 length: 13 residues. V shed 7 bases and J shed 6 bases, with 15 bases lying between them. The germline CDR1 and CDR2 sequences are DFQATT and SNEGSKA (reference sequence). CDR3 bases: TGCAGTGTTACGGGCAGGGTAGCCGGGGAGCTGTTTTTT. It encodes CSVTGRVAGELFF.

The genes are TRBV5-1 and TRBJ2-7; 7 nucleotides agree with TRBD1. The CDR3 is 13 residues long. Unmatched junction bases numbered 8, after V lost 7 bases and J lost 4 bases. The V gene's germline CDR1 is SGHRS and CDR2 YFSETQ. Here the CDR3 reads CASRSGQRYEQYF. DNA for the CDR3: TGCGCCAGCCGATCGGGACAGAGATACGAGCAGTACTTC.

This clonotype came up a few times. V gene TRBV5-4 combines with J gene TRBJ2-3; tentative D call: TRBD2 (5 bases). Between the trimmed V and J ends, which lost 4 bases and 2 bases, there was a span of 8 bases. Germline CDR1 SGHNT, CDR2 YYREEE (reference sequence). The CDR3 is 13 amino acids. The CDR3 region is CASSQRYTDTQYF. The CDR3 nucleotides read TGTGCCAGCAGCCAGCGGTACACAGATACGCAGTATTTT.

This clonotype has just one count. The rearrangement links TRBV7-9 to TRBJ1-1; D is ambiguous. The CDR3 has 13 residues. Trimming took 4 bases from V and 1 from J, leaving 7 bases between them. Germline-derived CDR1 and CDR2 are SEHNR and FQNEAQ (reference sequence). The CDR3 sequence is CASSSYQNTEAFF. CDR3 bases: TGTGCCAGCAGCTCTTACCAGAACACTGAAGCTTTCTTT. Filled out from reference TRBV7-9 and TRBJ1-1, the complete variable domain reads DTGVSQNPRHKITKRGQNVTFRCDPISEHNRLYWYRQTLGQGPEFLTYFQNEAQLEKSRLLSDRFSAERPKGSFSTLEIQRTEQGDSAMYLCASSSYQNTEAFFGQGTRLTVV.

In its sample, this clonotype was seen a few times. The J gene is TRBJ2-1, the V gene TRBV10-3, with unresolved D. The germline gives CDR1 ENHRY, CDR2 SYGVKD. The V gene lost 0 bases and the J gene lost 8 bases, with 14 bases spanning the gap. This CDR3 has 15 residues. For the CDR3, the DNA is TGTGCCATCAGTGAGTCCCGATGGAAAGGCGATGAGCAGTTCTTC. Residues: CAISESRWKGDEQFF.

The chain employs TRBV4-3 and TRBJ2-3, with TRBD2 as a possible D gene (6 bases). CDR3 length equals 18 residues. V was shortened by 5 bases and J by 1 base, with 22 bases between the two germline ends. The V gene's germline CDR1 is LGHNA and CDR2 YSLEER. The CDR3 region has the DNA TGCGCCAGCAGCTCCACGAAAACCCCGGGACTCCGCACAGATACGCAGTATTTT. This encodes CASSSTKTPGLRTDTQYF.

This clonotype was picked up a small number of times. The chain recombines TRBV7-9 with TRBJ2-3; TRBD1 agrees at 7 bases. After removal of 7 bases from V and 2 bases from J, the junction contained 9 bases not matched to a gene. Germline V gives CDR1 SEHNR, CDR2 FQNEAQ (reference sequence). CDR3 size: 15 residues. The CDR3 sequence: CASNRDSLLTDTQYF. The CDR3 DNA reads TGTGCCAGCAATCGGGACAGCCTTCTCACAGATACGCAGTATTTT.

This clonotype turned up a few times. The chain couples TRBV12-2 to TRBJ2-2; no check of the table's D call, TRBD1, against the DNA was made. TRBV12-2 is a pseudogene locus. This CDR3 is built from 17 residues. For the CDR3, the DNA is TGTGCAAGTCGCCCGGGGATCCGGACAGTCGACACCGGGGAGCTGTTTTTT. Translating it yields CASRPGIRTVDTGELFF.

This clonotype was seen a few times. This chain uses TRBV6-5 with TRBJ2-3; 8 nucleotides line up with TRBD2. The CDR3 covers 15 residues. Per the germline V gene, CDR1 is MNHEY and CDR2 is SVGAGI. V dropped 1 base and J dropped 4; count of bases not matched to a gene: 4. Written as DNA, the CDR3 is TGTGCCAGCAGTTACTTCGGGGGGGGGTCAGATACGCAGTATTTT. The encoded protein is CASSYFGGGSDTQYF.

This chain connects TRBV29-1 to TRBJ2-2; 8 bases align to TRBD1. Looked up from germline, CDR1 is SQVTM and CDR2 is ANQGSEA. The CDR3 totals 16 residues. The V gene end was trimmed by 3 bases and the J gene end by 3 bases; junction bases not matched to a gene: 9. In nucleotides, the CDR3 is TGCAGCGTTGACCCAGGGCAGGGGGCGCACACCGGGGAGCTGTTTTTT. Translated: CSVDPGQGAHTGELFF.

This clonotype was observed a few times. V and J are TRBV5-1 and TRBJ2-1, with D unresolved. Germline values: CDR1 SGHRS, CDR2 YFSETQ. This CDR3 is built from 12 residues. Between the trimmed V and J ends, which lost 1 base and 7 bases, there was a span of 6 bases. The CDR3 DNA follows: TGCGCCAGCAGCTTGCTTCCAAATGAGCAGTTCTTC. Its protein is CASSLLPNEQFF. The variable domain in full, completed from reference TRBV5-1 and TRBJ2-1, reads KAGVTQTPRYLIKTRGQQVTLSCSPISGHRSVSWYQQTPGQGLQFLFEYFSETQRNKGNFPGRFSGRQFSNSRSEMNVSTLELGDSALYLCASSLLPNEQFFGPGTRLTVL.

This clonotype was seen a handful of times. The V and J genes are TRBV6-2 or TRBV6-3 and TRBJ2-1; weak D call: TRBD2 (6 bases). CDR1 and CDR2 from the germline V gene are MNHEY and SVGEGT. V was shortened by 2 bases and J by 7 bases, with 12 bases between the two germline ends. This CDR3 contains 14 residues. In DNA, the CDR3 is TGTGCCAGCAGTTACCTAACGGCGGGAAATGAGCAGTTCTTC. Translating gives CASSYLTAGNEQFF.

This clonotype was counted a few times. CDR3 residues: CATSGQPYEQYV. In nucleotides, the CDR3 is TGTGCCACCTCGGGTCAACCCTACGAGCAGTACGTC. The chain is built from TRBV28 and TRBJ2-7; D is ambiguous. V lost 10 bases, J lost 2 bases, and 12 bases lay in between. CDR1 and CDR2 (germline): MDHEN, SYDVKM. This CDR3 is built from 12 residues.

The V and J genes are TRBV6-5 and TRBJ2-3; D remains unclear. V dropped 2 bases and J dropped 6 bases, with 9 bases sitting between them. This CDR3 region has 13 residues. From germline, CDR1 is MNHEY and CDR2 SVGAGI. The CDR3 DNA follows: TGTGCCAGCAGTTACGCGAGTACTGATACGCAGTATTTT. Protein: CASSYASTDTQYF.